This T cell receptor (beta chain) stems from a study of blood T cell repertoires in COVID-19. Study-wide background: Acute-phase and convalescent COVID-19 samples originated in the United States, Italy and Spain. PBMCs, B-cell-depleted T cells, or T cells provided the cDNA or gDNA that made up the material.

In the original workflow: From reference gene primer amplification, estimates of nucleated cell counts were derived. TCRdb's table, derived via immunoSEQ multiplex PCR, lists solely in-frame clones and lacks some. The V and J calls and the clone size are those of that table, but D and trimming were determined from the DNA. The sample contains about 82,000 clones, around four fifths of which appear only once. This CDR3 comprises 16 residues. The V gene lost 3 bases and the J gene lost 0 bases, with 11 bases spanning the gap. From germline, CDR1 is SGHTA and CDR2 FQGNSA. V usage is TRBV7-2 and J usage is TRBJ1-4; D unclear. The receptor was derived from a man older than 75 with active or convalescent COVID-19. Sequenced sample: peripheral blood. The CDR3 bases are TGTGCCAGCAGCTTTCTGTCGGTGACAACTAATGAAAAACTGTTTTTT. Its protein is CASSFLSVTTNEKLFF.